The TCR beta chain described here comes from a study of monozygotic twins with inflammatory bowel disease. This CDR3 has 15 amino acids. Germline V gene data show CDR1 as LGHDT and CDR2 as YNNKEL (reference sequence). Every single donor had a roughly 2.7 ml blood sample drawn. Researchers ran eight separate cDNA reactions for each sample. The UMIs carried a 6-nucleotide sample barcode, and they were added by template switching. Two nested PCRs, of approximately 16 and 10 cycles, processed TCRalpha and TCRbeta cDNA. TCRdb re-called the 5' RACE reads; one entry per CDR3 protein, DNA not given. This sample's table has some 150,000 distinct CDR3 sequences.

Sequences were obtained from blood. The receptor comes from a human donor with ulcerative colitis or Crohn's disease, or a healthy co-twin of an affected twin (not recorded which). The chain is built from TRBV3-1 and TRBJ2-2; TCRdb picks TRBD1, but there is no DNA to check that call. Here the CDR3 reads CASSRQGLNTGELFF.